Each of the 6 T cell receptor beta chains below was sequenced from the same sample in a study of T-cell memory formation after mild COVID-19. TCRdb fed the 5' RACE reads into MiXCR, producing one record per CDR3 protein. The data contain about 400,000 distinct CDR3 sequences, 20% to 25% of them singletons. Sequencing was carried out using PBMCs or a T cell subset sorted from them (not recorded which). The receptors were gathered from an adult woman who had mild COVID-19 (a few samples of this study predate the infection). Cell type and time point are not known.

This clonotype was seen a handful of times. The chain's CDR3 is CASSADRSTEAFF. As DNA, the CDR3 is TGTGCCAGCAGCGCCGACAGGTCAACTGAAGCTTTCTTT. V is TRBV2 and J is TRBJ1-1; D may be TRBD1 (6 bases). The CDR3 is made up of 13 amino acids. CDR1 and CDR2 from the germline V gene are SNHLY and FYNNEI. Deletions cut 6 bases from V and 5 bases from J, with 13 bases between.

The table lists this clonotype with a few counts. The chain uses TRBV4-1 and TRBJ1-5; a possible D gene is TRBD1 (5 bases). Germline V gene sequence: CDR1 MGHRA, CDR2 YSYEKL. CDR3 length equals 16 residues. V was cut by 8 bases and J by 0 bases, with 17 bases left in between. CDR3 amino acids: CASSPGGLNSNQPQHF. The CDR3 bases are TGCGCCAGCTCCCCGGGGGGACTGAATAGCAATCAGCCCCAGCATTTT.

This clonotype was seen a handful of times. J is TRBJ2-3 and V is TRBV11-2; 13 bases agree with TRBD2. Germline-derived CDR1 and CDR2 are SGHAT and FQNNGV. V shed 4 bases and J 2 bases; nucleotides not matched to a gene: 6. The CDR3 length is 17 residues. The chain's CDR3 is CASSSWTSGGYTDTQYF. The CDR3 nucleotides read TGTGCCAGCAGCTCTTGGACTAGCGGGGGATACACAGATACGCAGTATTTT.

There are a few counts of this clonotype. This rearrangement joins TRBV4-3 to TRBJ2-7; 10 bases are shared with TRBD2. The CDR3 has 13 residues. V dropped 2 bases and J dropped 10; count of bases not matched to a gene: 5. Looked up from germline, CDR1 is LGHNA and CDR2 is YSLEER. CDR3 sequence: CASSQQLAGPQYF. The CDR3 region has the DNA TGCGCCAGCAGCCAACAACTAGCGGGACCTCAGTACTTC.

This clonotype was detected a few times. The genes are TRBV4-3 and TRBJ2-7; no clear D. V lost 0 bases and J lost 3, with 9 bases in between. CDR3 length: 14 residues. Germline loops: CDR1 LGHNA, CDR2 YSLEER. The CDR3 reads CASSQDFGSYEQYF. DNA for the CDR3: TGCGCCAGCAGCCAAGATTTCGGCAGCTACGAGCAGTACTTC.

The chain employs TRBV5-1 and TRBJ1-2; 11 positions match TRBD1. Germline V CDR1 and CDR2: SGHRS, YFSETQ. V gave up 2 bases and J gave up 12 bases; unmatched junction bases: 9. The CDR3 covers 14 residues. The CDR3 sequence: CASSFTGQGAGDTF. In DNA form, the CDR3 reads TGCGCCAGCAGCTTTACAGGACAGGGGGCTGGAGACACCTTC.